Following are 17 T cell receptor beta chains from one sample sequenced in a study of blood T cell repertoires in COVID-19 (TCRdb year 2020). Receptor libraries were prepared by the immunoSEQ multiplex PCR assay. Drawn from immuneACCESS, this table holds only the in-frame rearrangements with V and J called that TCRdb kept. Clones are partly lost; checked studies trace under half to an unresolved V gene and leave the rest unexplained. The sample contains 25,000 to 30,000 clones, around nine tenths of them found a single time. The ten biggest clones cover approximately 5% of the sample. The material sequenced was peripheral blood. These receptors originate from a human donor in a cohort sampled during active COVID-19.

The rearrangement links TRBV28 to TRBJ1-2; TRBD1 agrees at 12 bases. V was pared by 6 bases and J by 0 bases, with 5 bases of the junction left unmatched. Germline assignment: CDR1 MDHEN and CDR2 SYDVKM. The CDR3 covers 16 residues. The CDR3 coding sequence is TGTGCCAGCAGGGGGACAGGGGGCCCTCCTAACTATGGCTACACCTTC. Its protein is CASRGTGGPPNYGYTF.

The chain has TRBV7-9 and TRBJ2-2; D is perhaps TRBD1 (6 bases). CDR1 SEHNR and CDR2 FQNEAQ come from the germline V gene (reference sequence). The CDR3 covers 12 residues. V lost 5 bases and J 6 bases, leaving 7 bases between the germline ends. Here the CDR3 DNA reads TGTGCCAGCAGCCCAGGGGCCGGGGAGCTGTTTTTT. Protein: CASSPGAGELFF. Complete variable domain (other parts from reference TRBV7-9 and TRBJ2-2): DTGVSQNPRHKITKRGQNVTFRCDPISEHNRLYWYRQTLGQGPEFLTYFQNEAQLEKSRLLSDRFSAERPKGSFSTLEIQRTEQGDSAMYLCASSPGAGELFFGEGSRLTVL.

V gene TRBV5-6 combines with J gene TRBJ2-5; TRBD1 matches at 7 bases. CDR1 is SGHDT, CDR2 YYEEEE, per germline. J lost 5 bases, V lost 2 bases, and 9 bases had no gene match. This CDR3 contains 15 residues. The CDR3 DNA reads as TGTGCCAGCAGCTTCCTAACCCAGGGGGTTGAGACCCAGTACTTC. Its protein product is CASSFLTQGVETQYF.

The gene calls are TRBV14 and TRBJ2-7, with 10 bases fitting TRBD1. The J segment lost 3 bases and the V segment lost 4 bases, leaving 6 bases of the junction unmatched. The CDR3 has 15 amino acids. In germline, CDR1 is SGHDN, CDR2 FVKESK. CDR3 bases: TGTGCCAGCAGCCCCCTTCGGACAGGGGGCTACGAGCAGTACTTC. Protein sequence: CASSPLRTGGYEQYF.

V gene TRBV5-1 combines with J gene TRBJ2-1, with TRBD2 matching over 7 bases. This CDR3 is built from 13 residues. From germline, CDR1 is SGHRS and CDR2 YFSETQ. V lost 4 bases and J lost 7; bases outside the gene matches: 5. CDR3 sequence reads: CASSLGTNNEQFF. In DNA, the CDR3 is TGCGCCAGCAGCCTGGGGACTAATAATGAGCAGTTCTTC.

The rearrangement links TRBV4-2 to TRBJ2-1; TRBD2 matches at 8 bases. CDR3 length equals 22 residues. V lost 0 bases, J lost 4 bases, and 23 bases stayed unmatched. Germline-derived CDR1 and CDR2 are LGHNA and YNFKEQ. In DNA, the CDR3 is TGTGCCAGCAGCCAAGATACTCCCAAATGGCCCCGGGGGGGGGACCCATACAATGAGCAGTTCTTC. Protein: CASSQDTPKWPRGGDPYNEQFF.

This clone has a handful of counts. V gene TRBV5-4 combines with J gene TRBJ1-3; D gene uncertain. CDR1 and CDR2 (germline): SGHNT, YYREEE (reference sequence). V was shortened by 0 bases and J by 4 bases, with 11 bases between the two germline ends. This CDR3 has 15 amino acids. CDR3 residues: CASSLAMGPGNTIYF. The CDR3 DNA sequence: TGTGCCAGCAGCTTGGCCATGGGCCCCGGAAACACCATATATTTT.

The chain uses TRBV10-2 and TRBJ1-3; D might be TRBD1 (6 bases). The CDR3 totals 13 residues. The V end lost 10 bases, the J end lost 0 bases, and 10 bases lay between the germline ends. Germline CDR1 reads WSHSY; CDR2 reads SAAADI. The CDR3 sequence is CATGQLSGNTIYF. The CDR3 DNA reads as TGCGCCACCGGACAGCTCTCTGGAAACACCATATATTTT.

This clone was detected only a few times. This sequence joins TRBV7-5 and TRBJ1-1. TRBV7-5 is deemed a pseudogene. This CDR3 is 18 amino acids long. The CDR3 sequence is CVRSLGPIMRPWNTEAFF. For the CDR3, the DNA is TGTGTCAGAAGCTTAGGGCCAATCATGAGGCCCTGGAACACTGAAGCTTTCTTT.

This clone was picked up one time. The V gene is TRBV30, the J gene TRBJ1-6; perhaps TRBD1 as D (5 bases). There are 14 residues in the CDR3. CDR1 and CDR2 from the germline V gene are GTSNPN and SVGIG (reference sequence). Trimming took 4 bases from V and 10 from J, leaving 17 bases between them. The CDR3 nucleotides are TGTGCCTGGAAATTTGGGCAGGGAAGGTCACCCCTCCACTTT. It translates to CAWKFGQGRSPLHF.

The table lists this clone with a count of one. V usage is TRBV7-2 and J usage is TRBJ2-3; TRBD2 matches at 12 bases. The germline CDR1 and CDR2 sequences are SGHTA and FQGNSA. J lost 2 bases, V lost 5 bases, and 11 bases had no gene match. This CDR3 contains 18 residues. CDR3 DNA: TGTGCCAGCAGCCGCAGGACTAGCGGGGCGGGGTCCACAGATACGCAGTATTTT. It is translated as CASSRRTSGAGSTDTQYF.

The J gene is TRBJ2-1, the V gene TRBV6-5; D might be TRBD1 (6 bases). Germline loops: CDR1 MNHEY, CDR2 SVGAGI. This CDR3 region has 15 residues. Trimming took 7 bases from V and 8 from J, leaving 21 bases between them. In DNA form, the CDR3 reads TGTGCCAGCACCGAAATCTGGGACATAGGCTATGAGCAGTTCTTC. This translates into CASTEIWDIGYEQFF.

The rearrangement links TRBV6-5 to TRBJ1-3, with 7 bases matching TRBD1. The germline V gene encodes CDR1 MNHEY and CDR2 SVGAGI. V lost 6 bases, J lost 4 bases, and 3 bases stayed unmatched. CDR3 length equals 13 residues. The CDR3 loop reads CASSPGGGNTIYF. The CDR3 DNA reads as TGTGCCAGCAGCCCAGGGGGGGGAAACACCATATATTTT.

The chain recombines TRBV6-5 with TRBJ2-5, with 7 bases aligning to TRBD1. With 6 bases clipped from V and 1 base from J, the junction kept 5 bases outside the gene matches. The germline gives CDR1 MNHEY, CDR2 SVGAGI. This CDR3 contains 14 residues. The CDR3 DNA is TGTGCCAGCAGATCCTGGGACAGCCAAGAGACCCAGTACTTC. Protein product: CASRSWDSQETQYF.

This clone occurred a few times. This chain uses TRBV27 with TRBJ1-5; tentative D call: TRBD1 (5 bases). V lost 7 bases and J lost 3, with 19 bases in between. CDR3 size: 16 residues. Germline V gene lookup returns CDR1 MNHEY and CDR2 SMNVEV (reference sequence). This chain's CDR3 is CASTLPRGVVNQPQHF. The CDR3 DNA reads TGTGCCAGCACCCTCCCCCGGGGGGTGGTCAATCAGCCCCAGCATTTT.

The rearrangement joins TRBV27 to TRBJ1-5; 8 bases are a match to TRBD1. Trimming took 5 bases from V and 6 from J; bases not matched to a gene: 3. This CDR3 spans 13 amino acids. CDR1 is MNHEY, CDR2 SMNVEV, per germline (reference sequence). In nucleotides, the CDR3 is TGTGCCAGCAGTGACAGGGGCCCTCAGCCCCAGCATTTT. Translation gives CASSDRGPQPQHF.

This sequence joins TRBV6-6 and TRBJ2-2; a weak D match, TRBD1 (6 bases). Trimming cost V 0 bases and J 6 bases, with 14 bases left between them. The germline gives CDR1 MNHNY, CDR2 SVGAGI (reference sequence). The CDR3 contains 16 residues. Here the CDR3 reads CASSYSTGQLSGELFF. The CDR3 nucleotides read TGTGCCAGCAGTTACTCGACTGGACAGTTATCCGGGGAGCTGTTTTTT.